This T cell receptor beta chain was sequenced during a study of read filtering for tumor transcriptome and immune sequencing. V lost 7 bases to trimming and J lost 2 bases; unmatched junction nucleotides: 2. Germline V gene sequence: CDR1 DFQATT, CDR2 SNEGSKA (reference sequence). The CDR3 is 12 amino acids. The library was built from 400 to 500 ng RNA with molecular barcoded adaptors for alpha/delta and beta/gamma chains. TCRdb itself ran the reads through MiXCR, one entry per CDR3 protein. The data contain 40,000 to 50,000 distinct CDR3 sequences, roughly 20% of them seen just once; the ten biggest clones take up 15%. This clonotype was counted many times.

The source material was a population of CD138-negative cells sorted from bone marrow. V and J are TRBV20-1 and TRBJ1-5; TRBD1 matches 7 bases. This sequence originates from a donor at least 40 years old with multiple myeloma. The CDR3: CSVDRGNQPQHF. CDR3 coding DNA: TGCAGTGTTGACAGGGGCAATCAGCCCCAGCATTTT.